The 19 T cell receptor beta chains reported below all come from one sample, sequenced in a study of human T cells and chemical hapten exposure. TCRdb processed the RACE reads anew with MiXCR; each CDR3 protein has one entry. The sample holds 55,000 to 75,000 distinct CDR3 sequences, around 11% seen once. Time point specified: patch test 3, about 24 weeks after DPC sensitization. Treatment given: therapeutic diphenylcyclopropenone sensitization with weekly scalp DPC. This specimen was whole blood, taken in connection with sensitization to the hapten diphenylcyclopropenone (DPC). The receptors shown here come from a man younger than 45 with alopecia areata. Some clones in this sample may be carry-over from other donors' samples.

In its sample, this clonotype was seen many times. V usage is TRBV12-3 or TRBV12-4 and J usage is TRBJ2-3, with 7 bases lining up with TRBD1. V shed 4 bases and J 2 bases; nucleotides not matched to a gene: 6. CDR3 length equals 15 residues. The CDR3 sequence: CASSSLQGHTDTQYF. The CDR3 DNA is TGTGCCAGCAGTTCATTACAGGGGCACACAGATACGCAGTATTTT.

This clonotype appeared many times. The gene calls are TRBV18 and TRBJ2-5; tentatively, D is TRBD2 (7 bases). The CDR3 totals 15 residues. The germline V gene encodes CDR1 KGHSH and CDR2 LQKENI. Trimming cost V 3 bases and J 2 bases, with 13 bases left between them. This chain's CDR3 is CASSPPAGTQETQYF. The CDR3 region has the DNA TGTGCCAGCTCACCTCCAGCGGGGACACAAGAGACCCAGTACTTC.

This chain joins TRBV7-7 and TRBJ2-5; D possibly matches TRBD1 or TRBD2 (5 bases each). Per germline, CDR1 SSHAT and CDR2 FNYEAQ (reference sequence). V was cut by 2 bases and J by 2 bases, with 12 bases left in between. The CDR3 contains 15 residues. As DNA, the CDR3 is TGTGCCAGCAGCTTATCCGGGGCAGGACAAGAGACCCAGTACTTC. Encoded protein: CASSLSGAGQETQYF.

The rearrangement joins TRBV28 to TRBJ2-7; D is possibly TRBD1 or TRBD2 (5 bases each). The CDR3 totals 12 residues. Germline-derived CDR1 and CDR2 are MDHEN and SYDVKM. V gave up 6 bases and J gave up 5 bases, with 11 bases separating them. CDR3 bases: TGTGCCAGCAGCCGGGGACCGGACGAGCAGTACTTC. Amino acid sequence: CASSRGPDEQYF.

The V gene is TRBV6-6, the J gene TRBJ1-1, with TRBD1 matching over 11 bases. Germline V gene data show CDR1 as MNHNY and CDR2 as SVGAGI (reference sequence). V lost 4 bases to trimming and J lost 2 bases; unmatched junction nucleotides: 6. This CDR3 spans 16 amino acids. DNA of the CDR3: TGTGCCAGCAGTTTCGGACAGGGGGCACGAAACACTGAAGCTTTCTTT. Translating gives CASSFGQGARNTEAFF.

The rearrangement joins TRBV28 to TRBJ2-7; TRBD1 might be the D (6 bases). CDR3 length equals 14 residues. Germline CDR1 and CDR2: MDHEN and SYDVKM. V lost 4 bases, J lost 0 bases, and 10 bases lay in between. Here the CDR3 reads CASSYRDTSYEQYF. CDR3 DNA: TGTGCCAGCAGTTACCGGGACACCTCCTACGAGCAGTACTTC.

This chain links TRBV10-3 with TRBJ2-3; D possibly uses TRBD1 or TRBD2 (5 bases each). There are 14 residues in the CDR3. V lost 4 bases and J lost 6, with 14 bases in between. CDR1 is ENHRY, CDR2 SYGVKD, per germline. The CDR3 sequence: CAISVGTASDTQYF. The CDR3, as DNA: TGTGCCATCAGTGTAGGGACCGCGTCTGATACGCAGTATTTT.

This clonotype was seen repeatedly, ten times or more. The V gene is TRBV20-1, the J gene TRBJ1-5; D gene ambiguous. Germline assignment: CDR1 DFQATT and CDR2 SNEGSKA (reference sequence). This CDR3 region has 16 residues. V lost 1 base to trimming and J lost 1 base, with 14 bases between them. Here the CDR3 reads CSARGSGRGSNQPQHF. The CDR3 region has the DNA TGCAGTGCTAGAGGCTCGGGCCGTGGAAGCAATCAGCCCCAGCATTTT.

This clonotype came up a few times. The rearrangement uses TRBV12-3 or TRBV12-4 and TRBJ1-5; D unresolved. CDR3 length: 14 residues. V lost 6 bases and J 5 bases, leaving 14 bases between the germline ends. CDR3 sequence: CASRSSTSDQPQHF. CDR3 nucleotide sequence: TGTGCCAGCAGATCATCGACGTCGGATCAGCCCCAGCATTTT.

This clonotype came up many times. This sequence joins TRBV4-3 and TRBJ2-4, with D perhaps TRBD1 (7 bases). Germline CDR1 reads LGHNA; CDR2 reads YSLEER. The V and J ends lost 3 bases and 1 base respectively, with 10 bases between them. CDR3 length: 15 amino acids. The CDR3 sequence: CASSQEGAAKNIQYF. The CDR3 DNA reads TGCGCCAGCAGCCAGGAGGGGGCCGCCAAAAACATTCAGTACTTC.

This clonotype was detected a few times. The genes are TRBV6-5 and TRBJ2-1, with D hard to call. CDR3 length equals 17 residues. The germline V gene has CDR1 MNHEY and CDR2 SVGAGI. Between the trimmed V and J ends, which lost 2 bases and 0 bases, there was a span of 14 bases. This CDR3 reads CASSYRLRRISYNEQFF. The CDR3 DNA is TGTGCCAGCAGTTACCGATTAAGGCGTATCTCCTACAATGAGCAGTTCTTC.

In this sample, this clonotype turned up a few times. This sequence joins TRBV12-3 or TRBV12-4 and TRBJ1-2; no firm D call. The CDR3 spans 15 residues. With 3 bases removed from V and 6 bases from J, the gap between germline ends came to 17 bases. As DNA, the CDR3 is TGTGCCAGCAGTTTTACCTCTTGGGGTGCCGATGGCTACACCTTC. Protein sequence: CASSFTSWGADGYTF.

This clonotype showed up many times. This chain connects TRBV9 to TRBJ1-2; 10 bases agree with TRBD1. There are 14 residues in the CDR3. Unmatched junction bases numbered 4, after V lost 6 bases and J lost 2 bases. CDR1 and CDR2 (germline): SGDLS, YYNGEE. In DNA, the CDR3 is TGTGCCAGCAACCCGGGACAGGGGAACTATGGCTACACCTTC. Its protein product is CASNPGQGNYGYTF.

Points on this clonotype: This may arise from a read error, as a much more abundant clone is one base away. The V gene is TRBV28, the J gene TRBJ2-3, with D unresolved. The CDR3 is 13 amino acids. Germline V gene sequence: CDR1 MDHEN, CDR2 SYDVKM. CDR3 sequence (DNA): TGTGCCTGCAGTCTCCAAGGGTTAGATACGCAGTATTTT. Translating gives CACSLQGLDTQYF.

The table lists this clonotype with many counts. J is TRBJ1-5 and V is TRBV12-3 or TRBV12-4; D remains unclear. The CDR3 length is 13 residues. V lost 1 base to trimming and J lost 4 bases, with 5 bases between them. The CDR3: CASSLDWNQPQHF. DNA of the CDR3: TGTGCCAGCAGTTTAGATTGGAATCAGCCCCAGCATTTT.

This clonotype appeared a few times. The DNA for the CDR3 is TGCGCCAGCAGCTTGTACGGATCCATGAACACTGAAGCTTTCTTT. Translated: CASSLYGSMNTEAFF. The V and J genes are TRBV5-1 and TRBJ1-1; D gene unclear. V was cut by 1 base and J by 0 bases, with 10 bases left in between. This CDR3 has 15 residues. Germline V gives CDR1 SGHRS, CDR2 YFSETQ.

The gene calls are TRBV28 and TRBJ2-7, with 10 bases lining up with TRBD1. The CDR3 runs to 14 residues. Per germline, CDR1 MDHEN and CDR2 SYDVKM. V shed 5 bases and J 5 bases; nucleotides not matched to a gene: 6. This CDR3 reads CASSLGTGVNEQYF. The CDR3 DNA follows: TGTGCCAGCAGTCTCGGGACAGGGGTAAACGAGCAGTACTTC.

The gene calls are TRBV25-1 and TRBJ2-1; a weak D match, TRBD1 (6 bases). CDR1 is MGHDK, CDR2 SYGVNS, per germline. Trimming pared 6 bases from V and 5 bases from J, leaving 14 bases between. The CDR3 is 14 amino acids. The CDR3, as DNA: TGTGCCAGCAGATCGACAGGAGGACACAATGAGCAGTTCTTC. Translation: CASRSTGGHNEQFF.

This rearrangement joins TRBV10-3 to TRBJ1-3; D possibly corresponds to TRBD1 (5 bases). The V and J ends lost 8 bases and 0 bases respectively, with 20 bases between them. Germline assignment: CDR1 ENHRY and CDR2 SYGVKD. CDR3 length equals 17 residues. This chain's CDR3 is CAIGGGRQPLSGNTIYF. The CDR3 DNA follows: TGTGCCATCGGTGGGGGACGACAGCCTCTCTCTGGAAACACCATATATTTT.